The next 23 T cell receptor beta chains were all read from a single sample in a study of T cell repertoires in cytomegalovirus infection (dated by TCRdb to the late 2010s). The instrument given in TCRdb is Illumina HiSeq 1500. TCRdb reworked the public reads: Q25 trimming with fastp, MiXCR clone assembly, productive beta chains retained. Identical CDR3 protein sequences are pooled into one entry, listed with their most common genes and DNA. A total of 350,000 to 450,000 distinct CDR3 sequences appear in this sample, 15% to 20% of them only once. In total, the top ten clones hold 7.5% to 9.5% of the sample. The source material was PBMCs. These receptors were collected from a human donor in good health (CMV status not recorded). Some clones in this sample may be carry-over from other donors' samples.

This clonotype turned up a few times. The V call is TRBV18, the J call TRBJ1-3; no clear D. The V and J ends lost 2 bases and 0 bases respectively, with 8 bases between them. Per germline, CDR1 KGHSH and CDR2 LQKENI. This CDR3 has 15 amino acids. The CDR3 region is CASSPSYLSGNTIYF. DNA of the CDR3: TGTGCCAGCTCACCAAGTTACCTCTCTGGAAACACCATATATTTT.

The chain combines TRBV20-1 with TRBJ2-1; 8 bases align to TRBD1. The CDR3 runs 16 residues. The ends lost 0 bases at V and 7 bases at J; junction bases unmatched: 11. CDR1 and CDR2 from the germline V gene are DFQATT and SNEGSKA (reference sequence). For the CDR3, the DNA is TGCAGTGCTAGAGATTGGTCGACAGGGGTTTTGAATGAGCAGTTCTTC. Protein sequence: CSARDWSTGVLNEQFF.

The rearrangement uses TRBV10-2 and TRBJ2-1; no clear D gene. CDR1 and CDR2 (germline): WSHSY, SAAADI. The length of the CDR3 is 11 residues. The V end was cut by 0 bases, the J end by 6 bases, with 0 bases between. The CDR3 nucleotides are TGCGCCAGCAGTGAGTCCAATGAGCAGTTCTTC. This translates into CASSESNEQFF.

This clonotype occurred a few times. V gene TRBV2 combines with J gene TRBJ2-5; D gene ambiguous. V shed 4 bases and J shed 7 bases, with 13 bases lying between them. The length of the CDR3 is 13 residues. The germline V gene has CDR1 SNHLY and CDR2 FYNNEI. The CDR3 sequence: CASSVGLTATQYF. DNA of the CDR3: TGTGCCAGCAGTGTAGGTCTCACGGCGACCCAGTACTTC.

This clonotype was counted many times. This sequence joins TRBV7-8 and TRBJ2-1; possible D gene TRBD1, 6 bases. CDR3 length equals 16 residues. V dropped 1 base and J dropped 4 bases, with 14 bases sitting between them. The germline gives CDR1 SGHVS, CDR2 FQNEAQ. The CDR3 loop is CASSLEARGSYNEQFF. CDR3 bases: TGTGCCAGCAGCTTAGAGGCCAGGGGCTCTTACAATGAGCAGTTCTTC. Drawing the rest from reference TRBV7-8 and TRBJ2-1, the complete variable domain is GAGVSQSPRYKVAKRGQDVALRCDPISGHVSLFWYQQALGQGPEFLTYFQNEAQLDKSGLPSDRFFAERPEGSVSTLKIQRTQQEDSAVYLCASSLEARGSYNEQFFGPGTRLTVL.

This chain joins TRBV20-1 and TRBJ2-7; D might be TRBD1 or TRBD2, each matching 7 bases. The CDR3 contains 12 residues. Germline CDR1 is DFQATT and CDR2 is SNEGSKA (reference sequence). Trimming took 6 bases from V and 2 from J, leaving 11 bases between them. The CDR3 region has the DNA TGCAGTGCAGCGGGACAGACCTACGAGCAGTACTTC. Its protein product is CSAAGQTYEQYF.

The chain is built from TRBV7-2 and TRBJ2-3; 9 nucleotides agree with TRBD2. The CDR3 has 14 amino acids. Germline V lookup: CDR1 SGHTA, CDR2 FQGNSA. Losses at the gene ends were 5 bases for V and 6 bases for J; bases not matched to a gene: 6. CDR3 sequence reads: CASSPFAGGDTQYF. CDR3 sequence (DNA): TGTGCCAGCAGCCCCTTCGCGGGGGGGGATACGCAGTATTTT.

The V call is TRBV19, the J call TRBJ1-1; D remains unclear. Looked up from germline, CDR1 is LNHDA and CDR2 is SQIVND (reference sequence). The CDR3 has 13 residues. V was pared by 6 bases and J by 1 base, with 9 bases between. The CDR3 sequence is CASRRLGNTEAFF. For the CDR3, the DNA is TGTGCCAGTAGACGCCTGGGGAACACTGAAGCTTTCTTT. Looking up the rest from reference TRBV19 and TRBJ1-1 gives the full variable domain: DGGITQSPKYLFRKEGQNVTLSCEQNLNHDAMYWYRQDPGQGLRLIYYSQIVNDFQKGDIAEGYSVSREKKESFPLTVTSAQKNPTAFYLCASRRLGNTEAFFGQGTRLTVV.

This clonotype was seen at least ten times. This chain joins TRBV27 and TRBJ2-1; possible D gene TRBD1, 5 bases. Trimming pared 4 bases from V and 8 bases from J, leaving 15 bases between. Germline CDR1 MNHEY, CDR2 SMNVEV (reference sequence). This CDR3 has 14 residues. As DNA, the CDR3 is TGTGCCAGCAGTTCCATTTTCCAGGGTCATGAGCAGTTCTTC. Its protein product is CASSSIFQGHEQFF.

On this clonotype itself: A read error may be the cause here, since a much bigger clone is one base away. V and J are TRBV6-2 or TRBV6-3 and TRBJ1-5, with D possibly being TRBD1 (6 bases). Germline values: CDR1 MNHEY, CDR2 SVGEGT. The CDR3 sequence is 13 residues long. V was cut by 6 bases and J by 1 base, with 7 bases left in between. The CDR3 DNA is TGTGCCAGCAGAGGACAGAGCAATCAGCCCCAGCATTTT. This encodes CASRGQSNQPQHF.

Regarding this clonotype: Because the CDR3 is missing its conserved closing phenylalanine or tryptophan, this is likely a read error. Here the CDR3 DNA reads TGTGCCATCCGCGAAACTAGCACAGATACGCAGTATTTA. The encoded protein is CAIRETSTDTQYL. The V and J genes are TRBV10-3 and TRBJ2-3; unclear D gene. There are 13 residues in the CDR3. CDR1 is ENHRY, CDR2 SYGVKD, per germline. Trimming shortened V by 8 bases and J by 0 bases, and 9 bases separated the two germline ends.

There are many counts of this clonotype. The chain links TRBV7-2 to TRBJ1-2; possible D gene TRBD1, 5 bases. Trimming removed 5 bases from V and 14 bases from J, with 18 bases in between. Germline V gene data show CDR1 as SGHTA and CDR2 as FQGNSA. This CDR3 spans 12 amino acids. The CDR3 loop reads CASSPARGVGTF. The DNA for the CDR3 is TGTGCCAGCAGCCCCGCTCGAGGGGTTGGGACCTTC.

The chain employs TRBV7-9 and TRBJ2-5, with D possibly matching TRBD2 (5 bases). V was shortened by 3 bases and J by 4 bases, with 12 bases between the two germline ends. Germline V lookup: CDR1 SEHNR, CDR2 FQNEAQ (reference sequence). This CDR3 has 14 amino acids. CDR3 protein: CASSFGERPETQYF. CDR3 DNA sequence: TGTGCCAGCAGCTTCGGGGAGCGTCCAGAGACCCAGTACTTC.

This sequence joins TRBV5-1 and TRBJ1-3, with D perhaps matching TRBD1 (6 bases). The germline V gene has CDR1 SGHRS and CDR2 YFSETQ. The germline V and J ends were trimmed by 0 bases and 2 bases, with 9 bases remaining between them. This CDR3 spans 15 amino acids. The CDR3 sequence is CASSLETGPGNTIYF. The CDR3 DNA reads as TGCGCCAGCAGCTTGGAGACAGGCCCTGGAAACACCATATATTTT.

V and J are TRBV6-5 and TRBJ1-2, with D possibly being TRBD1 (6 bases). Germline CDR1 is MNHEY and CDR2 is SVGAGI. This CDR3 spans 12 amino acids. V was trimmed by 7 bases and J by 7 bases, leaving 13 bases between them. CDR3 region: CASKGGTGGYTF. The CDR3 DNA reads as TGTGCCAGCAAGGGGGGAACGGGTGGCTACACCTTC.

In its sample, this clonotype was seen many times. V usage is TRBV7-8 and J usage is TRBJ2-1; D may be TRBD2 (6 bases). The CDR3 is 15 amino acids. From germline, CDR1 is SGHVS and CDR2 FQNEAQ. V was trimmed by 2 bases and J by 10 bases, leaving 18 bases between them. The DNA of the CDR3 is TGTGCCAGCAGCTTAATGGCGACGGGGGTAGGGGAGCAGTTCTTC. Its protein product is CASSLMATGVGEQFF.

This clonotype appeared a few times. CDR3 protein: CATSRDRASGEQFF. CDR3 sequence (DNA): TGTGCCACCAGCAGAGATCGCGCTAGCGGGGAACAGTTCTTC. The genes are TRBV15 and TRBJ2-1, with 9 bases identical to TRBD2. The CDR3 is 14 amino acids. Trimming took 0 bases from V and 13 from J; bases not matched to a gene: 7. Per germline, CDR1 LNHNV and CDR2 YYDKDF (reference sequence).

The sample holds a few counts of this clonotype. V is TRBV18 and J is TRBJ1-3; D is undetermined. Looked up from germline, CDR1 is KGHSH and CDR2 is LQKENI. The V end was cut by 8 bases, the J end by 0 bases, with 14 bases between. There are 15 residues in the CDR3. CDR3: CASTWEVPSGNTIYF. The CDR3, as DNA: TGTGCCAGCACCTGGGAAGTTCCCTCTGGAAACACCATATATTTT.

The V gene is TRBV4-2, the J gene TRBJ1-1, with TRBD1 matching over 12 bases. Losses at the gene ends were 2 bases for V and 0 bases for J; bases not matched to a gene: 10. This CDR3 contains 19 residues. The germline V gene encodes CDR1 LGHNA and CDR2 YNFKEQ. The CDR3 nucleotides read TGTGCCAGCAGCCAATCACTCGGGACAGGGGGCCTTATGAACACTGAAGCTTTCTTT. Translated, it gives CASSQSLGTGGLMNTEAFF.

This CDR3 is CASSLTGLSSPLHF. The CDR3, as DNA: TGTGCCAGCAGTTTAACCGGGTTGAGTTCACCCCTCCACTTT. This sequence joins TRBV12-3 or TRBV12-4 and TRBJ1-6; D remains ambiguous. V was cut by 2 bases and J by 9 bases, with 11 bases left in between. This CDR3 spans 14 amino acids.

This chain links TRBV20-1 with TRBJ2-7; no firm D call. CDR3 size: 15 residues. CDR1 DFQATT and CDR2 SNEGSKA come from the germline V gene (reference sequence). The V end was cut by 3 bases, the J end by 0 bases, with 15 bases between. This CDR3 is CSARGAKTDSYEQYF. As DNA, the CDR3 is TGCAGTGCTAGGGGTGCGAAGACGGACTCCTACGAGCAGTACTTC.

This clonotype was found a few times. This chain joins TRBV18 and TRBJ1-5; no reliable D call. The CDR3 is made up of 16 amino acids. The germline V gene encodes CDR1 KGHSH and CDR2 LQKENI. Trimming cost V 4 bases and J 0 bases, with 13 bases left between them. This CDR3 reads CASSRNPPLSNQPQHF. The DNA of the CDR3 is TGTGCCAGCTCACGGAACCCACCTCTTAGCAATCAGCCCCAGCATTTT. The full variable domain, completed using reference TRBV18 and TRBJ1-5, is NAGVMQNPRHLVRRRGQEARLRCSPMKGHSHVYWYRQLPEEGLKFMVYLQKENIIDESGMPKERFSAEFPKEGPSILRIQQVVRGDSAAYFCASSRNPPLSNQPQHFGDGTRLSIL.

V usage is TRBV2 and J usage is TRBJ2-5; 10 positions agree with TRBD2. Trimming at V came to 7 bases and at J to 1 base, leaving 3 bases not matched to a gene. This CDR3 is built from 14 residues. CDR1 and CDR2 from the germline V gene are SNHLY and FYNNEI. CDR3 sequence: CASNLAGVQETQYF. CDR3 DNA sequence: TGTGCCAGCAATCTAGCGGGGGTCCAAGAGACCCAGTACTTC. The full variable domain, completed using reference TRBV2 and TRBJ2-5, is EPEVTQTPSHQVTQMGQEVILRCVPISNHLYFYWYRQILGQKVEFLVSFYNNEISEKSEIFDDQFSVERPDGSNFTLKIRSTKLEDSAMYFCASNLAGVQETQYFGPGTRLLVL.